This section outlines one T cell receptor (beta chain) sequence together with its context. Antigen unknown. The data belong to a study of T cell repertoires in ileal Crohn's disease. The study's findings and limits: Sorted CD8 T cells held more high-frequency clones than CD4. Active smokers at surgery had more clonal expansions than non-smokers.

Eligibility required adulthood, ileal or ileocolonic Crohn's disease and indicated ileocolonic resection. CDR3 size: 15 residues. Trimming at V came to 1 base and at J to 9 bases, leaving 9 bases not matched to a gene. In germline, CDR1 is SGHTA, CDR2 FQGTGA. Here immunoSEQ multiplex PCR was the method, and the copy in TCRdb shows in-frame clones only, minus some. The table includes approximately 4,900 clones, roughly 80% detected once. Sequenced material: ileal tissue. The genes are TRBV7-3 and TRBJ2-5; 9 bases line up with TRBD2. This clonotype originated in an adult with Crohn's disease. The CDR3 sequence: CASSLNSGGDKAQYF. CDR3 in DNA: TGTGCCAGCAGCTTAAATAGCGGGGGCGACAAAGCCCAGTACTTC.